The entry that follows covers one T cell receptor beta chain sequence. The antigen is unknown. This CDR3 spans 16 amino acids. J lost 0 bases, V lost 5 bases, and 4 bases had no gene match. Germline CDR1 reads SNHLY; CDR2 reads FYNNEI. The data derive from a study of long-term antiretroviral therapy in people with HIV. The study's findings and limits: Repertoire dominance by clones expanded before ART was seen at all time points.

Survey-level immunoSEQ v3.0 assays were run. Only in-frame clones appear in the TCRdb table, and some are missing; sequencing was by immunoSEQ multiplex PCR. The sample lists around 30,000 clones, 85% occurring once. The V call is TRBV2, the J call TRBJ2-3, with TRBD2 identical over 11 bases. This sample comprised unsorted PBMCs, obtained 2.3 years after starting antiretroviral therapy. This clonotype was obtained from a man aged 40-50 years with HIV. CDR3 amino acids: CASSLAGGTSTDTQYF. CDR3 bases: TGTGCCAGCAGTTTAGCGGGAGGGACGAGCACAGATACGCAGTATTTT.